This paragraph covers one TCR beta chain sequence. Every subset's genomic DNA went evenly onto several immunoSEQ plates. Data came from immunoSEQ multiplex PCR; TCRdb stores just in-frame clones and leaves some out. This repertoire shows a few million clones, less than 95% found once; its top ten account for 0.37%. These data originate in a study of shared clonotypes between healthy human individuals. Germline V gene sequence: CDR1 SGHRS, CDR2 YFSETQ. The germline V and J ends were trimmed by 1 base and 5 bases, with 9 bases remaining between them. CDR3 length: 13 amino acids. In the CD4+ fraction, cells were divided into CD45RA+ naive and CD45RA-negative memory subsets.

The chain couples TRBV5-1 to TRBJ2-5; D tentatively reads TRBD1 or TRBD2 (5 bases each). Sample: naive CD4+ T cells from PBMCs. The subset was: CD45RA+ positively selected. The sequence came from a young man in good health. Some clones in this sample may be carry-over from other donors' samples. DNA for the CDR3: TGCGCCAGCAGCTTGTTCAGGGAGGAGACCCAGTACTTC. This codes for CASSLFREETQYF.